Presented here are 4 T cell receptor beta chains from one specimen sequenced in a study of Ad26.COV2.S vaccination and SARS-CoV-2 variants (dated by TCRdb to the early 2020s). This specimen's treatment or condition label, per the study, means: about 20 received Ad26.COV2.S at low or high dose, single or two shots; 5 received placebo; per-sample allocation not given. Repertoires of vaccine and placebo recipients were sequenced from samples collected on day 63 after the first injection. The protocol used for the library was the immunoSEQ multiplex PCR assay. TCRdb mirrors the immuneACCESS table, restricted to in-frame sequences. Some clones are absent from its copies; in checked studies, under half trace to an unresolved V gene, and the reason for the others is unknown. Here the sample has around 250,000 clones; approximately 87% occur a single time. Clones ranked in the top ten supply under 4% of the sample.

This specimen consisted of peripheral blood, obtained in a trial of Ad26.COV2.S vaccine versus placebo. The origin of the receptors is a person between 18 and 65 years old who received the Ad26.COV2.S COVID-19 vaccine or a placebo.

This chain joins TRBV11-3 and TRBJ2-7; D perhaps matches TRBD2 (6 bases). The V gene lost 5 bases and the J gene lost 5 bases, with 10 bases spanning the gap. Germline V gives CDR1 SGHNT, CDR2 YENEEA. This CDR3 has 12 amino acids. CDR3 residues: CASSGGADEQYF. The CDR3, as DNA: TGTGCCAGCAGCGGAGGGGCGGACGAGCAGTACTTC.

The count of this clone is one. The chain links TRBV27 to TRBJ1-1; TRBD1 agrees at 7 bases. J gave up 4 bases and V 8 bases, and 13 bases lay outside the gene matches. The CDR3 totals 15 residues. Germline CDR1 and CDR2: MNHEY and SMNVEV (reference sequence). As DNA, the CDR3 is TGTGCCAGCTCACCGACAGGGACTTTTCTCACTGAAGCTTTCTTT. Translating gives CASSPTGTFLTEAFF.

This chain links TRBV18 with TRBJ1-2; no firm D call. CDR1 is KGHSH and CDR2 is LQKENI in the germline V gene. CDR3 length: 15 residues. V lost 2 bases, J lost 0 bases, and 10 bases lay in between. The CDR3 is CASSPGDFPNYGYTF. The CDR3 bases are TGTGCCAGCTCACCAGGGGATTTCCCTAACTATGGCTACACCTTC.

This chain's CDR3 is CASSPRDADQPQHF. In DNA form, the CDR3 reads TGTGCCAGCTCACCACGGGACGCTGATCAGCCCCAGCATTTT. The V call is TRBV18, the J call TRBJ1-5; weak D call: TRBD1 (5 bases). Trimming took 1 base from V and 5 from J, leaving 9 bases between them. CDR3 length: 14 residues. Germline V gives CDR1 KGHSH, CDR2 LQKENI.